Following are 28 T cell receptor beta chains from one sample sequenced in a study of OX40 agonist ivuxolimab in advanced cancers. Library method: the immunoSEQ multiplex PCR assay. TCRdb took this table from immuneACCESS and kept in-frame rearrangements with V and J called. Such tables lack part of the clones; where checked against another copy, unresolved V genes explain under half of the gap, and the rest is unexplained. The table for this sample lists 70,000 to 75,000 clones; more than 75% of them were counted only once. 5% of the sample is taken by the ten largest. The sequencing used CD4+ or CD8+ T cells sorted from blood, collected in a trial of the OX40 agonist ivuxolimab. These receptors were collected from an adult with an advanced solid tumor such as melanoma, head and neck, liver or kidney cancer.

The chain employs TRBV6-6 and TRBJ1-2; 7 bases map to TRBD1. This CDR3 has 16 residues. Germline lookup yields CDR1 MNHNY and CDR2 SVGAGI (reference sequence). Trimming took 5 bases from V and 1 from J; bases not matched to a gene: 10. The CDR3 loop is CASSRINRGINYGYTF. The DNA of the CDR3 is TGTGCCAGCAGTCGAATAAACAGGGGTATTAACTATGGCTACACCTTC.

This clone was counted a single time. The V and J genes are TRBV9 and TRBJ1-2; 7 nucleotides line up with TRBD1. There are 14 residues in the CDR3. Per the germline V gene, CDR1 is SGDLS and CDR2 is YYNGEE. V trimming: 6 bases; J trimming: 4 bases; junction bases outside the gene matches: 9. The CDR3 DNA follows: TGTGCCAGCACCCCTGGGACAGACTCCTATGGCTACACCTTC. This sequence encodes CASTPGTDSYGYTF.

The sample holds a few counts of this clone. The chain has TRBV25-1 and TRBJ2-1; 11 bases match TRBD1. Germline V gene data show CDR1 as MGHDK and CDR2 as SYGVNS. V was clipped by 4 bases and J by 8 bases; unmatched bases: 7. The CDR3 consists of 15 residues. DNA of the CDR3: TGTGCCAGCAGTGCCTCCGGGACAGGGGGGGATGAGCAGTTCTTC. Encoded protein: CASSASGTGGDEQFF.

The rearrangement joins TRBV5-6 to TRBJ1-6; D not resolved. V gave up 4 bases and J gave up 9 bases, with 14 bases separating them. The germline CDR1 and CDR2 sequences are SGHDT and YYEEEE. CDR3 length: 14 amino acids. CDR3 nucleotides: TGTGCCAGCAGCGCCGGGCGGCCGCCTTCACCCCTCCACTTT. Translating gives CASSAGRPPSPLHF.

The rearrangement links TRBV10-3 to TRBJ1-6; D unresolved. This CDR3 has 13 residues. The ends were cut back, 0 bases at V and 10 bases at J, with 7 bases in the middle. Germline V gene sequence: CDR1 ENHRY, CDR2 SYGVKD. The DNA of the CDR3 is TGTGCCATCAGTGAGTCTTTGAACTCACCCCTCCACTTT. Protein: CAISESLNSPLHF.

V gene TRBV7-2 combines with J gene TRBJ2-1, with unresolved D. V lost 5 bases and J 1 base, leaving 12 bases between the germline ends. The germline V gene encodes CDR1 SGHTA and CDR2 FQGNSA. CDR3 length: 15 residues. The CDR3 sequence: CASSLDGQSYNEQFF. Here the CDR3 DNA reads TGTGCCAGCAGCCTAGACGGTCAGTCCTACAATGAGCAGTTCTTC.

V usage is TRBV4-1 and J usage is TRBJ2-7; 11 bases agree with TRBD2. This CDR3 region has 18 residues. Losses at the gene ends were 0 bases for V and 4 bases for J; bases not matched to a gene: 11. Germline loops: CDR1 MGHRA, CDR2 YSYEKL. The CDR3 here is CASSQELAGVVWGYEQYF. The CDR3 nucleotides are TGCGCCAGCAGCCAAGAACTAGCGGGAGTGGTATGGGGTTACGAGCAGTACTTC.

V is TRBV6-5 and J is TRBJ1-1, with D perhaps matching TRBD1 (5 bases). Germline V gene sequence: CDR1 MNHEY, CDR2 SVGAGI. V lost 6 bases, J lost 0 bases, and 11 bases lay in between. The CDR3 contains 14 residues. The CDR3 loop reads CASRLEGMNTEAFF. CDR3 nucleotide sequence: TGTGCCAGCAGGTTAGAGGGGATGAACACTGAAGCTTTCTTT.

The rearrangement joins TRBV25-1 to TRBJ2-3; D unresolved. V lost 6 bases to trimming and J lost 4 bases, with 14 bases between them. The CDR3 is 14 amino acids. Germline CDR1 is MGHDK and CDR2 is SYGVNS. The CDR3 DNA sequence: TGTGCCAGCAGGAACCCCGCTGGCGCAGATACGCAGTATTTT. It encodes CASRNPAGADTQYF.

The genes are TRBV19 and TRBJ1-2, with a tentative D call TRBD1 (5 bases). The CDR3 consists of 14 residues. Trimming left V 5 bases short and J 4 bases short, with 14 bases between. Germline V gene data show CDR1 as LNHDA and CDR2 as SQIVND (reference sequence). For the CDR3, the DNA is TGTGCCAGTAGTCCCACCGGGACCGGCTATGGCTACACCTTC. It codes for CASSPTGTGYGYTF.

The J gene is TRBJ1-4, the V gene TRBV7-2; perhaps TRBD1 as D (5 bases). Germline V gene lookup returns CDR1 SGHTA and CDR2 FQGNSA. The CDR3 consists of 16 residues. V gave up 1 base and J gave up 7 bases, with 16 bases separating them. Here the CDR3 DNA reads TGTGCCAGCAGCTTAGAAAGTCGGGGGACGGGTGAAAAACTGTTTTTT. Its protein product is CASSLESRGTGEKLFF.

This rearrangement joins TRBV7-2 to TRBJ2-5; weak D call: TRBD2 (5 bases). The CDR3 loop spans 12 amino acids. Germline loops: CDR1 SGHTA, CDR2 FQGNSA. Trimming removed 1 base at V and 5 bases at J, with 5 bases between. CDR3 sequence: CASSLERETQYF. CDR3 in DNA: TGTGCCAGCAGCTTAGAGCGGGAGACCCAGTACTTC.

The chain couples TRBV6-6 to TRBJ1-2; TRBD1 might be the D (5 bases). The CDR3 sequence is 15 residues long. Deletions cut 6 bases from V and 4 bases from J, with 18 bases between. Germline loops: CDR1 MNHNY, CDR2 SVGAGI (reference sequence). This CDR3 reads CASRPGIGGSYGYTF. Here the CDR3 DNA reads TGTGCCAGCAGACCAGGAATTGGGGGAAGCTATGGCTACACCTTC.

The chain carries TRBV7-6 and TRBJ2-2; TRBD2 might be the D (6 bases). Germline loops: CDR1 SGHVS, CDR2 FNYEAQ. The CDR3 length is 14 residues. V was pared by 6 bases and J by 6 bases, with 14 bases between. CDR3 nucleotide sequence: TGTGCCAGCAGATATAGCGGCTCCGCCGGGGAGCTGTTTTTT. Translated: CASRYSGSAGELFF.

Only one count was recorded for this clone. This chain uses TRBV18 with TRBJ1-1, with 7 bases aligning to TRBD1. The CDR3 runs to 16 residues. Looked up from germline, CDR1 is KGHSH and CDR2 is LQKENI. With V trimmed by 2 bases and J by 0 bases, 6 bases remained unmatched. This CDR3 reads CASSPTYQGVNTEAFF. The CDR3 DNA sequence: TGTGCCAGCTCACCAACGTACCAGGGGGTGAACACTGAAGCTTTCTTT.

The CDR3 nucleotides read TGTGCCAGCAGTTTATGGTATAGGGATGGTAACTATGGCTACACCTTC. Its translation is CASSLWYRDGNYGYTF. J is TRBJ1-2 and V is TRBV28; D remains ambiguous. V was trimmed by 0 bases and J by 1 base, leaving 12 bases between them. Germline CDR1 reads MDHEN; CDR2 reads SYDVKM. CDR3 length: 16 amino acids.

This clone appeared once. CDR3 amino acids: CASSNLKGHNYGYTF. DNA of the CDR3: TGTGCCAGCAGCAATCTGAAGGGACATAACTATGGCTACACCTTC. The chain carries TRBV7-9 and TRBJ1-2; perhaps TRBD1 as D (6 bases). Germline loops: CDR1 SEHNR, CDR2 FQNEAQ (reference sequence). The V end lost 5 bases, the J end lost 1 base, and 14 bases lay between the germline ends. The CDR3 is 15 residues long.

As for this clone: Other DNA sequences in this sample translate to the same CDR3. The genes are TRBV7-2 and TRBJ1-3; 7 nucleotides align to TRBD1. The CDR3 spans 16 residues. V lost 4 bases and J lost 0; bases outside the gene matches: 6. The germline CDR1 and CDR2 sequences are SGHTA and FQGNSA. This CDR3 is CASSSTGQSSGNTIYF. The CDR3 nucleotides are TGTGCCAGCAGCTCGACGGGACAGAGCTCTGGAAACACCATATATTTT.

This clone occurred once. This chain joins TRBV18 and TRBJ2-7; D remains ambiguous. Germline V gives CDR1 KGHSH, CDR2 LQKENI. The ends were cut back, 3 bases at V and 2 bases at J, with 14 bases in the middle. The length of the CDR3 is 15 residues. In nucleotides, the CDR3 is TGTGCCAGCTCACCCCCAGGCCTGGGCCCCTACGAGCAGTACTTC. It encodes CASSPPGLGPYEQYF.

The chain combines TRBV6-5 with TRBJ2-7; 11 nucleotides align to TRBD2. The ends lost 3 bases at V and 7 bases at J; junction bases unmatched: 5. This CDR3 is 14 amino acids long. Looked up from germline, CDR1 is MNHEY and CDR2 is SVGAGI. The CDR3 protein is CASSYSGRAGEQYF. DNA of the CDR3: TGTGCCAGCAGTTATAGCGGGAGGGCCGGGGAGCAGTACTTC.

CDR3 nucleotide sequence: TGTGCCAGCTCCGCCGACAGAGATAGCACTGAAGCTTTCTTT. This encodes CASSADRDSTEAFF. The gene calls are TRBV18 and TRBJ1-1; possible D gene TRBD1, 5 bases. This CDR3 region has 14 residues. V gave up 6 bases and J gave up 4 bases, with 15 bases separating them. Germline assignment: CDR1 KGHSH and CDR2 LQKENI.

The gene calls are TRBV7-2 and TRBJ2-2; D assignment may be TRBD1 or TRBD2 (5 bases each). Trimming stripped 1 base from V and 4 bases from J, with 10 bases between. This CDR3 is built from 15 residues. Per the germline V gene, CDR1 is SGHTA and CDR2 is FQGNSA. CDR3 protein: CASSLVTGTTGELFF. Here the CDR3 DNA reads TGTGCCAGCAGCTTAGTGACCGGGACCACCGGGGAGCTGTTTTTT.

For this clone: The same CDR3 is also encoded by other DNA sequences in this sample. The chain uses TRBV18 and TRBJ1-1; D gene uncertain. With 2 bases removed from V and 1 base from J, the gap between germline ends came to 5 bases. There are 13 residues in the CDR3. CDR1 KGHSH and CDR2 LQKENI come from the germline V gene. In nucleotides, the CDR3 is TGTGCCAGCTCACCAGGTCAGAACACTGAAGCTTTCTTT. Translation gives CASSPGQNTEAFF.

The genes are TRBV7-9 and TRBJ2-7; the D gene is possibly TRBD1 (5 bases). Germline V gives CDR1 SEHNR, CDR2 FQNEAQ (reference sequence). The CDR3 totals 13 residues. The V and J ends lost 3 bases and 4 bases respectively, with 10 bases between them. The CDR3 region has the DNA TGTGCCAGCAGCTTCCAGGGAACGTACGAGCAGTACTTC. Its translation: CASSFQGTYEQYF. Full variable domain (missing parts from reference TRBV7-9 and TRBJ2-7): DTGVSQNPRHKITKRGQNVTFRCDPISEHNRLYWYRQTLGQGPEFLTYFQNEAQLEKSRLLSDRFSAERPKGSFSTLEIQRTEQGDSAMYLCASSFQGTYEQYFGPGTRLTVT.

V is TRBV5-8 and J is TRBJ2-2; D unclear. Trimming left V 0 bases short and J 6 bases short, with 9 bases between. The CDR3 spans 14 residues. Germline loops: CDR1 SGHTS, CDR2 YDEGEE. CDR3 sequence (DNA): TGTGCCAGCAGCTTGGATCCCGTGGCCGGGGAGCTGTTTTTT. Its protein product is CASSLDPVAGELFF.

This clone has a handful of counts. The rearrangement joins TRBV18 to TRBJ1-2; D call uncertain. Germline lookup yields CDR1 KGHSH and CDR2 LQKENI. Trimming left V 0 bases short and J 11 bases short, with 19 bases between. This CDR3 comprises 15 residues. CDR3 amino acids: CASSPPSTFSAFYTF. Here the CDR3 DNA reads TGTGCCAGCTCACCACCATCAACATTCTCGGCATTTTACACCTTC.

The J gene is TRBJ1-2, the V gene TRBV6-1; D gene ambiguous. V was pared by 2 bases and J by 5 bases, with 6 bases between. Germline V lookup: CDR1 MNHNS, CDR2 SASEGT. CDR3 length: 12 amino acids. In DNA, the CDR3 is TGTGCCAGCAGTGAAACCGAGTATGGCTACACCTTC. Its translation is CASSETEYGYTF.

This rearrangement joins TRBV5-1 to TRBJ2-7, with D unresolved. This CDR3 has 13 residues. In germline, CDR1 is SGHRS, CDR2 YFSETQ. Trimming cost V 0 bases and J 2 bases, with 6 bases left between them. This CDR3 is CASSLGVPYEQYF. The CDR3 DNA sequence: TGCGCCAGCAGCTTGGGGGTGCCCTACGAGCAGTACTTC.